This TCR beta chain was recorded in a study of control samples from healthy donors and cancer patients. Profiling relied on immunoSEQ multiplex PCR, and the TCRdb table lists in-frame clones only, not all of them. The sample holds around 160,000 clones; 93% are singletons and the top ten take around 5.4%. The CDR3 is made up of 15 amino acids. V shed 3 bases and J 7 bases; nucleotides not matched to a gene: 7. Looked up from germline, CDR1 is SGHKS and CDR2 is YYEKEE (reference sequence). The receptor was isolated from a man between 18 and 35 years old in good health. J is TRBJ2-1 and V is TRBV5-5; 10 bases map to TRBD1. Material: blood. The CDR3 protein is CASSSGQGPQNEQFF. In nucleotides, the CDR3 is TGTGCCAGCAGCTCGGGACAGGGGCCTCAGAATGAGCAGTTCTTC.